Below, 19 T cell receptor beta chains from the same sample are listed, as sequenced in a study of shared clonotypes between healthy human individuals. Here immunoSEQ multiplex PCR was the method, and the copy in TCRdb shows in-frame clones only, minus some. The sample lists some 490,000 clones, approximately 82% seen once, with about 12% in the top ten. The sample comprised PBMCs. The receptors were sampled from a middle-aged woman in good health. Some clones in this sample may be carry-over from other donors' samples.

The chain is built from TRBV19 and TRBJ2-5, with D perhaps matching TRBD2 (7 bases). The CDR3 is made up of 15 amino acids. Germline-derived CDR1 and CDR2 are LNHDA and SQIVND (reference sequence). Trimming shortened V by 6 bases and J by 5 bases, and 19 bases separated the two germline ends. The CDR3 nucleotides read TGTGCCAGTAGCCAATTGATAGGGGGAGGGGAGACCCAGTACTTC. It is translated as CASSQLIGGGETQYF.

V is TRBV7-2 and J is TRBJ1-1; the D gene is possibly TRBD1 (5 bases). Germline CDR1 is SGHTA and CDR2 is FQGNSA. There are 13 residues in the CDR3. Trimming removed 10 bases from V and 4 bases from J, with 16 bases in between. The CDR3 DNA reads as TGTGCCATCAAAAGAACAGGAGCCACTGAAGCTTTCTTT. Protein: CAIKRTGATEAFF.

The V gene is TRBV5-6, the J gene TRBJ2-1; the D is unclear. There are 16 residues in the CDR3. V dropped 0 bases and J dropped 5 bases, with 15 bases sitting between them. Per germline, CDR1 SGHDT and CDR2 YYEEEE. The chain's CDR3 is CASSLGPRVVNNEQFF. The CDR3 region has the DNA TGTGCCAGCAGCTTGGGCCCTCGGGTGGTGAACAATGAGCAGTTCTTC.

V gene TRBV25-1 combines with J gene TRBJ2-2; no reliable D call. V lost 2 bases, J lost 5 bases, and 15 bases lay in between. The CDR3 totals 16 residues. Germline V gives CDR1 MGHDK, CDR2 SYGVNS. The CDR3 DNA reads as TGTGCCAGCAGTGAAGGGCCCGGGCGTTTAACCGGGGAGCTGTTTTTT. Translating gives CASSEGPGRLTGELFF.

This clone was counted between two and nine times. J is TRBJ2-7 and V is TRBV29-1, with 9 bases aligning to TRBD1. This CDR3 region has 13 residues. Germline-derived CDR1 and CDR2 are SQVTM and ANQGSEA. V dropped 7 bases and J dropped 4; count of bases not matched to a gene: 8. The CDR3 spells CSGAQGQGYEQYF. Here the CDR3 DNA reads TGCAGCGGCGCCCAGGGACAGGGATACGAGCAGTACTTC.

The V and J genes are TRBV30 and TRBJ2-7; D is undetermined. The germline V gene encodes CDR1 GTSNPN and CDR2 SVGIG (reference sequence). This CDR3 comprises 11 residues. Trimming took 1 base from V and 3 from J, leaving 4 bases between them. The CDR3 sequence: CAWSDGYEQYF. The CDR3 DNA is TGTGCCTGGAGTGACGGCTACGAGCAGTACTTC.

The CDR3, as DNA: TGTGCCAGCAGCTTAAGTAGCAGGACAGGGGGTTATGGCTACACCTTC. Translating gives CASSLSSRTGGYGYTF. This chain uses TRBV7-9 with TRBJ1-2; 10 bases agree with TRBD1. V shed 2 bases, J shed 5 bases, and the junction held 8 bases outside the gene matches. The germline CDR1 and CDR2 sequences are SEHNR and FQNEAQ (reference sequence). CDR3 size: 16 residues.

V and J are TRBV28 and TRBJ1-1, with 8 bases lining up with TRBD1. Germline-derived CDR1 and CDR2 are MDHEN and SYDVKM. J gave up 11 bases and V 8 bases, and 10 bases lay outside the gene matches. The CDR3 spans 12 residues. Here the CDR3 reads CASGSQGARAFF. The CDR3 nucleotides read TGTGCCAGCGGCTCCCAGGGGGCCCGGGCTTTCTTT.

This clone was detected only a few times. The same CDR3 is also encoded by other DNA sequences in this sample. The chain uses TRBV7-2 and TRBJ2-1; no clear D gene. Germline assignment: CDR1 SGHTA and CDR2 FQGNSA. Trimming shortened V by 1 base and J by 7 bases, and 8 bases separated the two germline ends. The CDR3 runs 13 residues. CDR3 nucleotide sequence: TGTGCCAGCAGCTTAGTGGCGCGTAATGAGCAGTTCTTC. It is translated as CASSLVARNEQFF. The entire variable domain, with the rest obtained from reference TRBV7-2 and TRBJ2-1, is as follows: GAGVSQSPSNKVTEKGKDVELRCDPISGHTALYWYRQSLGQGLEFLIYFQGNSAPDKSGLPSDRFSAERTGGSVSTLTIQRTQQEDSAVYLCASSLVARNEQFFGPGTRLTVL.

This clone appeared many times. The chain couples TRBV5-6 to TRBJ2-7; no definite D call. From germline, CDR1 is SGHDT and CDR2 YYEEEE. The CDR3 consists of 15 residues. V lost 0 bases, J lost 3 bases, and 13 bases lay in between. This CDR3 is CASSLAPSWVYEQYF. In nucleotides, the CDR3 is TGTGCCAGCAGCTTGGCGCCTAGTTGGGTCTACGAGCAGTACTTC.

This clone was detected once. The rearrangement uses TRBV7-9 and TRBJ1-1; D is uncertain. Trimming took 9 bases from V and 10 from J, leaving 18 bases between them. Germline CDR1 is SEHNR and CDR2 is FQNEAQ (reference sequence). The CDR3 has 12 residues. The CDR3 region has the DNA TGTGCCAGTGTAGGGCCTGAGGTTGGAGCTTTCTTT. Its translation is CASVGPEVGAFF.

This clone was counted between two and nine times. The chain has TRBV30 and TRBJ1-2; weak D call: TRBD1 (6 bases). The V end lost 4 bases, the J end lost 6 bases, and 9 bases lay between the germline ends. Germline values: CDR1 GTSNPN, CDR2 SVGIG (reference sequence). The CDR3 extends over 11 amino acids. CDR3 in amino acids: CAWNRDHGYTF. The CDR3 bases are TGTGCCTGGAACAGGGATCATGGCTACACCTTC.

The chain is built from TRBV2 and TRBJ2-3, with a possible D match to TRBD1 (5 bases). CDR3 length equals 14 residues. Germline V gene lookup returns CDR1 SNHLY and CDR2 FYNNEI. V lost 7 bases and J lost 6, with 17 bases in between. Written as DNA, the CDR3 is TGTGCCAGCACTCTAGGGGCCGCGGTGGATACGCAGTATTTT. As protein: CASTLGAAVDTQYF.

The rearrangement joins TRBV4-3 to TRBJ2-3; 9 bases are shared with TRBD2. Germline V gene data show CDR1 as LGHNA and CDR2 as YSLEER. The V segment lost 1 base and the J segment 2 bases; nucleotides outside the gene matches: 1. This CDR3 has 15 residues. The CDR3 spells CASSQGTSATDTQYF. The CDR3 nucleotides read TGCGCCAGCAGCCAAGGGACTAGCGCCACAGATACGCAGTATTTT.

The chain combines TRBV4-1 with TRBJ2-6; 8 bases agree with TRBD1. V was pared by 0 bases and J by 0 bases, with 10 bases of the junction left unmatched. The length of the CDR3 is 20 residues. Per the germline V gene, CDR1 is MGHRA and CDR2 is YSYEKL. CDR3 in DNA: TGCGCCAGCAGCCAAGATTTGGACAGGGTCAGCTTCTCTGGGGCCAACGTCCTGACTTTC. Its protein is CASSQDLDRVSFSGANVLTF.

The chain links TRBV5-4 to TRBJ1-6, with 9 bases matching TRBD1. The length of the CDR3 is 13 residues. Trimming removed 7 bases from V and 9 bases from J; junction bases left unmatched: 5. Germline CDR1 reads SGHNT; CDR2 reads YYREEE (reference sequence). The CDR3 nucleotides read TGTGCCAGCGGCAGGGACAGGGCTTCACCCCTCCACTTT. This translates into CASGRDRASPLHF.

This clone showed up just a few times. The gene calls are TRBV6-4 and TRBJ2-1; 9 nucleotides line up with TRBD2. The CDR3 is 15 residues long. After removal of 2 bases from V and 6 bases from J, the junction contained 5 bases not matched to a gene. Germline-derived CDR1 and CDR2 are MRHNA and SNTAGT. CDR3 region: CASSDVSGSSNEQFF. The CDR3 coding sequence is TGTGCCAGCAGTGACGTTAGCGGGAGCTCCAATGAGCAGTTCTTC.

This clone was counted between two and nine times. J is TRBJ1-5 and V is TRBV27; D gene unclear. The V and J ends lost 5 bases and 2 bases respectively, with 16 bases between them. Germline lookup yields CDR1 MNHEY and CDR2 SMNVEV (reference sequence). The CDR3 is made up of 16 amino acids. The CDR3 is CASSRLPRRGNQPQHF. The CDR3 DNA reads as TGTGCCAGCAGTCGCCTACCCAGGCGAGGCAATCAGCCCCAGCATTTT.

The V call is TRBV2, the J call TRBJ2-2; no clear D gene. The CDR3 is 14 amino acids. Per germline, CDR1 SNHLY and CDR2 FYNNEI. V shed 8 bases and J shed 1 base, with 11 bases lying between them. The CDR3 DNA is TGTGCCAGCCAAACATACAAGAACACCGGGGAGCTGTTTTTT. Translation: CASQTYKNTGELFF.